This entry lists 28 T cell receptor beta chains sequenced from one sample in a study of response to subunit inactivated influenza vaccine. TCRdb re-called the RT-PCR reads with MiXCR, one entry per CDR3 protein. This table holds around 540,000 distinct CDR3 sequences, roughly 12% found once. The sample was PBMCs from blood, taken on the day of vaccination. The receptors here all came from a man aged 50 or older who received an inactivated influenza vaccine.

This clonotype occurred a few times. This sequence joins TRBV11-2 and TRBJ2-3; maybe TRBD1 (5 bases). V was pared by 3 bases and J by 10 bases, with 8 bases between. Germline V gene sequence: CDR1 SGHAT, CDR2 FQNNGV. This CDR3 contains 11 residues. CDR3 region: CASSLDKSQYF. CDR3 DNA sequence: TGTGCCAGCAGCTTGGACAAGTCGCAGTATTTT.

The table lists this clonotype with a few counts. The chain joins TRBV6-2 or TRBV6-3 to TRBJ1-2; 7 bases are a match to TRBD1. This CDR3 has 13 residues. CDR1 is MNHEY and CDR2 is SVGEGT in the germline V gene. V dropped 4 bases and J dropped 8; count of bases not matched to a gene: 7. The CDR3 region has the DNA TGTGCCAGCAGTTCCTACAGGGGCCCGGGCTACACCTTC. This encodes CASSSYRGPGYTF.

The rearrangement links TRBV7-2 to TRBJ2-7, with a possible D match to TRBD2 (6 bases). This CDR3 region has 13 residues. Per the germline V gene, CDR1 is SGHTA and CDR2 is FQGNSA. V dropped 2 bases and J dropped 4 bases, with 9 bases sitting between them. CDR3 sequence: CASSLRRGYEQYF. The CDR3 bases are TGTGCCAGCAGCTTACGACGGGGGTACGAGCAGTACTTC.

The rearrangement joins TRBV7-9 to TRBJ1-1; TRBD1 is a possible D gene (5 bases). Trimming took 2 bases from V and 7 from J, leaving 11 bases between them. The CDR3 runs to 13 residues. CDR1 SEHNR and CDR2 FQNEAQ come from the germline V gene (reference sequence). The CDR3 here is CASSLLGAGEAFF. The CDR3 DNA sequence: TGTGCCAGCAGCTTACTTGGGGCGGGTGAAGCTTTCTTT. Drawing the rest from reference TRBV7-9 and TRBJ1-1, the complete variable domain is DTGVSQNPRHKITKRGQNVTFRCDPISEHNRLYWYRQTLGQGPEFLTYFQNEAQLEKSRLLSDRFSAERPKGSFSTLEIQRTEQGDSAMYLCASSLLGAGEAFFGQGTRLTVV.

The V and J genes are TRBV20-1 and TRBJ2-5; D is undetermined. Germline CDR1 reads DFQATT; CDR2 reads SNEGSKA (reference sequence). CDR3 length: 13 residues. V was cut by 1 base and J by 1 base, with 7 bases left in between. The CDR3: CSARGPIQETQYF. In DNA form, the CDR3 reads TGCAGTGCTAGAGGCCCAATCCAAGAGACCCAGTACTTC.

The rearrangement links TRBV20-1 to TRBJ2-3; a possible D gene is TRBD2 (6 bases). This CDR3 region has 17 residues. Germline V lookup: CDR1 DFQATT, CDR2 SNEGSKA (reference sequence). Trimming removed 0 bases at V and 3 bases at J, with 19 bases between. This chain's CDR3 is CSARDYLVGLYTDTQYF. CDR3 bases: TGCAGTGCTAGAGATTATCTCGTGGGACTTTATACAGATACGCAGTATTTT.

V is TRBV28 and J is TRBJ2-7; D is unresolved. The CDR3 spans 11 residues. The V gene's germline CDR1 is MDHEN and CDR2 SYDVKM. Trimming removed 5 bases at V and 9 bases at J, with 11 bases between. The CDR3 here is CASSIRQTQYF. For the CDR3, the DNA is TGTGCCAGCAGTATTAGACAAACGCAGTACTTC.

This clonotype was picked up many times. The rearrangement joins TRBV9 to TRBJ2-3, with TRBD1 matching 7 bases. Germline V gene lookup returns CDR1 SGDLS and CDR2 YYNGEE. The J segment lost 5 bases and the V segment lost 5 bases, leaving 11 bases of the junction unmatched. There are 15 residues in the CDR3. CDR3 in DNA: TGTGCCAGCAGTTCAGACAGGGCAAGAAGAGATACGCAGTATTTT. This sequence encodes CASSSDRARRDTQYF.

The sample holds a few counts of this clonotype. This sequence joins TRBV7-2 and TRBJ2-7; 9 bases match TRBD2. J gave up 7 bases and V 4 bases, and 17 bases lay outside the gene matches. The CDR3 length is 17 residues. The germline V gene encodes CDR1 SGHTA and CDR2 FQGNSA. The CDR3 DNA sequence: TGTGCCAGCAGCTCAAACCCCGGACTAGCGTCGCTGGGAGAGCAGTACTTC. It yields the protein CASSSNPGLASLGEQYF.

The V call is TRBV20-1, the J call TRBJ2-3, with 13 bases fitting TRBD2. The junction had 5 bases not matched to a gene; V was cut back by 3 bases and J by 2 bases. CDR1 is DFQATT, CDR2 SNEGSKA, per germline (reference sequence). This CDR3 contains 16 residues. The CDR3 DNA follows: TGCAGTGCTAGCCCAACTAGCGGGGGGGCCACAGATACGCAGTATTTT. Translated: CSASPTSGGATDTQYF.

Concerning this clonotype itself: One end of the junction fails to match germline, which may point to a read error. V gene TRBV19 combines with J gene TRBJ2-6, with unresolved D. This CDR3 contains 12 residues. Germline V gives CDR1 LNHDA, CDR2 SQIVND (reference sequence). The CDR3 here is CASGIGANVLTF. For the CDR3, the DNA is TGTGCCAGTGGTATTGGGGCCAACGTCCTGACTTTC.

This clonotype has a handful of counts. The chain joins TRBV5-1 to TRBJ2-5, with D possibly being TRBD1 or TRBD2 (5 bases each). V lost 4 bases, J lost 4 bases, and 20 bases lay in between. The CDR3 runs to 16 residues. The germline CDR1 and CDR2 sequences are SGHRS and YFSETQ. CDR3 region: CASSPTVQGAGETQYF. The CDR3 DNA follows: TGCGCCAGCAGCCCCACCGTTCAAGGGGCGGGAGAGACCCAGTACTTC.

This clonotype appeared many times. This chain connects TRBV29-1 to TRBJ2-3, with D possibly TRBD1 on 5 matching bases. CDR3 length equals 12 residues. From germline, CDR1 is SQVTM and CDR2 ANQGSEA. V dropped 1 base and J dropped 4 bases, with 6 bases sitting between them. In DNA, the CDR3 is TGCAGCGTTGAAGGGACATCAGATACGCAGTATTTT. Its translation: CSVEGTSDTQYF.

In this sample, this clonotype turned up many times. The chain links TRBV29-1 to TRBJ2-3; 7 bases are a match to TRBD2. Looked up from germline, CDR1 is SQVTM and CDR2 is ANQGSEA. CDR3 length equals 12 residues. J was trimmed by 4 bases and V by 4 bases; bases with no gene match: 2. The CDR3 DNA reads as TGCAGCGTTGCGGGGGGAGCAGATACGCAGTATTTT. Protein sequence: CSVAGGADTQYF.

This chain connects TRBV27 to TRBJ2-1, with 7 bases fitting TRBD2. The CDR3 has 15 amino acids. The germline gives CDR1 MNHEY, CDR2 SMNVEV (reference sequence). Trimming cost V 5 bases and J 10 bases; bases outside gene matches: 14. CDR3 sequence (DNA): TGTGCCAGCAGTCCATACTCATATCCAGCGGGAGAGCAGTTCTTC. It translates to CASSPYSYPAGEQFF.

The chain has TRBV7-2 and TRBJ2-3; TRBD1 matches 7 bases. J lost 2 bases, V lost 2 bases, and 7 bases had no gene match. Germline lookup yields CDR1 SGHTA and CDR2 FQGNSA. There are 16 residues in the CDR3. Here the CDR3 reads CASSLSGTDFTDTQYF. The DNA for the CDR3 is TGTGCCAGCAGCTTATCCGGGACAGACTTCACAGATACGCAGTATTTT.

This clonotype has only a few counts. The V call is TRBV4-2, the J call TRBJ1-2; unclear D gene. Trimming removed 2 bases at V and 3 bases at J, with 13 bases between. CDR1 and CDR2 from the germline V gene are LGHNA and YNFKEQ. This CDR3 has 15 residues. The CDR3 region has the DNA TGTGCCAGCAGCCAAACACCAGTGCCCCACTATGGCTACACCTTC. It specifies CASSQTPVPHYGYTF.

This clonotype was observed once. V gene TRBV19 combines with J gene TRBJ2-1, with 9 bases lining up with TRBD2. The CDR3 covers 16 residues. The germline gives CDR1 LNHDA, CDR2 SQIVND (reference sequence). Trimming took 5 bases from V and 4 from J; bases not matched to a gene: 9. The CDR3 nucleotides read TGTGCCAGTAGTCGCTCTAGCGGGGTAGCTTACAATGAGCAGTTCTTC. It specifies CASSRSSGVAYNEQFF.

This clonotype was found many times. This chain links TRBV7-8 with TRBJ2-2; TRBD2 matches 9 bases. Trimming took 1 base from V and 5 from J; bases not matched to a gene: 5. This CDR3 comprises 16 residues. The germline CDR1 and CDR2 sequences are SGHVS and FQNEAQ. CDR3 sequence reads: CASSLGSSGRTGELFF. The DNA for the CDR3 is TGTGCCAGCAGCTTAGGGAGTAGCGGGAGAACCGGGGAGCTGTTTTTT.

The chain couples TRBV20-1 to TRBJ2-7; D tentatively fits TRBD1 or TRBD2 (7 bases each). The germline V gene has CDR1 DFQATT and CDR2 SNEGSKA (reference sequence). V shed 5 bases and J shed 4 bases, with 21 bases lying between them. The CDR3 has 15 residues. The CDR3: CSAHQGGGRRYEQYF. The DNA for the CDR3 is TGCAGTGCTCATCAGGGGGGCGGGAGACGTTACGAGCAGTACTTC.

This clonotype was seen repeatedly, ten times or more. The genes are TRBV4-1 and TRBJ2-7; a weak D match, TRBD2 (5 bases). The germline CDR1 and CDR2 sequences are MGHRA and YSYEKL. The V gene lost 3 bases and the J gene lost 2 bases, with 11 bases spanning the gap. The CDR3 runs 14 residues. Written as DNA, the CDR3 is TGCGCCAGCAGCCAGGGCCCCGGGACCTACGAGCAGTACTTC. The encoded protein is CASSQGPGTYEQYF.

This clonotype was seen only a few times. The J gene is TRBJ2-3, the V gene TRBV20-1, with D possibly TRBD2 on 5 matching bases. This CDR3 comprises 14 residues. In germline, CDR1 is DFQATT, CDR2 SNEGSKA (reference sequence). Trimming took 2 bases from V and 4 from J, leaving 13 bases between them. The CDR3 protein is CSARNERIADTQYF. The CDR3, as DNA: TGCAGTGCTAGAAACGAGCGGATCGCAGATACGCAGTATTTT.

This clonotype was picked up many times. The V and J genes are TRBV15 and TRBJ1-1, with D perhaps TRBD1 (5 bases). The germline V and J ends were trimmed by 1 base and 1 base, with 10 bases remaining between them. The CDR3 totals 15 residues. CDR1 LNHNV and CDR2 YYDKDF come from the germline V gene (reference sequence). The CDR3 loop is CATSRVRGWNTEAFF. For the CDR3, the DNA is TGTGCCACCAGCAGAGTACGGGGGTGGAACACTGAAGCTTTCTTT.

The chain recombines TRBV24-1 with TRBJ2-2; no definite D call. Germline V gene data show CDR1 as KGHDR and CDR2 as SFDVKD. The CDR3 spans 14 residues. Trimming took 8 bases from V and 0 from J, leaving 9 bases between them. CDR3 sequence reads: CATMGRTNTGELFF. In nucleotides, the CDR3 is TGTGCCACCATGGGCAGGACGAACACCGGGGAGCTGTTTTTT.

This clonotype was seen more than once but under ten times. This sequence joins TRBV6-1 and TRBJ1-1; possibly TRBD1 for D (6 bases). The CDR3 is 16 amino acids. The germline V gene encodes CDR1 MNHNS and CDR2 SASEGT. V dropped 11 bases and J dropped 1 base, with 23 bases sitting between them. DNA for the CDR3: TGTGCCTCTAAGCGCCCCGGGCCAGGGGCGAACACTGAAGCTTTCTTT. It specifies CASKRPGPGANTEAFF.

This clonotype was counted ten times or more. The chain couples TRBV5-6 to TRBJ2-2, with 12 bases that match TRBD2. The V and J ends lost 3 bases and 1 base, in that order; junction bases with no gene match: 10. Germline V lookup: CDR1 SGHDT, CDR2 YYEEEE. CDR3 size: 19 residues. The CDR3 region is CASSSSTGLAGWNTGELFF. DNA for the CDR3: TGTGCCAGCAGCTCTAGTACAGGACTAGCGGGATGGAACACCGGGGAGCTGTTTTTT.

This clonotype has just a few counts. The chain recombines TRBV5-1 with TRBJ2-1; D is undetermined. The CDR3 totals 15 residues. The V and J ends lost 0 bases and 0 bases respectively, with 7 bases between them. Germline V gives CDR1 SGHRS, CDR2 YFSETQ. The CDR3, as DNA: TGCGCCAGCAGCTTGGTCCCAAACTCCTACAATGAGCAGTTCTTC. Translated, it gives CASSLVPNSYNEQFF.

The sample holds many counts of this clonotype. The rearrangement uses TRBV7-9 and TRBJ2-2, with 7 bases fitting TRBD1. The V and J ends lost 5 bases and 0 bases, in that order; junction bases with no gene match: 3. Germline values: CDR1 SEHNR, CDR2 FQNEAQ (reference sequence). The CDR3 is 15 residues long. CDR3 coding DNA: TGTGCCAGCAGCCGGGACAGAACGAACACCGGGGAGCTGTTTTTT. It translates to CASSRDRTNTGELFF.